A selection of T cell receptor beta chains follows, all from one sample in a study of metastatic and nonmetastatic thyroid tumors. With MiXCR, TCRdb called clones anew from the PCR reads. Of about 14,000 clones listed, about 22% are singletons. The sample comprised blood. These receptors all stem from a female donor with papillary thyroid cancer or a benign thyroid nodule (not recorded which). Some clones in this sample may be carry-over from other donors' samples. CDR3s include the opening cysteine and the closing phenylalanine or tryptophan. The order of the fields is J gene, V gene, CDR3 protein.

>TRBJ2-7|TRBV5-1
CASSLEQGERSDKQYF
>TRBJ2-5|TRBV11-2
CASSWEVEGETQYF
>TRBJ2-2|TRBV24-1
CATSGRQGLSPGELFF
>TRBJ2-7|TRBV11-2
CASSLGGGGRAYEQYF
>TRBJ2-3|TRBV6-5
CASSQPAGRASTDTQYF
>TRBJ1-2|TRBV4-3
CASSHGGSYGYTF
>TRBJ1-2|TRBV19
CASSIATTYGYTF
>TRBJ1-1|TRBV2
CASRGTRVMNTEAFF
>TRBJ2-1|TRBV6-2/TRBV6-3
CASSYLGTGHYNEQFF
>TRBJ1-2|TRBV18
CASSQDRAANYGYTF
>TRBJ2-2|TRBV19
CASRKGQGTGELFF
>TRBJ1-6|TRBV19
CASSIVGTGYSPLHF
>TRBJ1-5|TRBV28
CASRDRGRGNQPQHF
>TRBJ2-2|TRBV20-1
CSARSNTGELFF
>TRBJ1-2|TRBV18
CASSPDREIYGYTF
>TRBJ2-3|TRBV6-1
CASSRGGTDTQYF